Listed below are T cell receptor beta chains from one sample, sequenced in a study of T cell responses to AZD1222 COVID-19 vaccine. The method was immunoSEQ multiplex PCR; TCRdb's version includes in-frame clones alone and lacks a portion of them. The table shows approximately 150,000 clones, with more than 90% occurring only once. The starting material was peripheral blood, obtained on day 0 of AZD1222 vaccination. The receptor source for this set is an adult in good health. Each CDR3 is given with its conserved first and last residue. The D gene is left open where the match is weak. Clone size is not always given. Where it is, it says once, few, many or a class for expanded clones.

cdr3_nt: TGTGCCAGCAGCTTGGACGTTCTTGGCTACACCTTC
cdr3_aa: CASSLDVLGYTF
clone_size: .
v_call: TRBV5-4
j_call: TRBJ1-2
d_call: .

cdr3_nt: TGTGCCAGCAAGGGGGACATGAACACCGGGGAGCTGTTTTTT
cdr3_aa: CASKGDMNTGELFF
clone_size: .
v_call: TRBV6-5
j_call: TRBJ2-2
d_call: .

cdr3_nt: TGTGCCAGCGGCCAGGGGGGTGGGGATTCACCCCTCCACTTT
cdr3_aa: CASGQGGGDSPLHF
clone_size: many
v_call: TRBV5-4
j_call: TRBJ1-6
d_call: TRBD1

cdr3_nt: TGTGCCAGCAGTACTCAGGGTCAGGATAGACTCTACGAGCAGTACTTC
cdr3_aa: CASSTQGQDRLYEQYF
clone_size: .
v_call: TRBV28
j_call: TRBJ2-7
d_call: .

cdr3_nt: TGTGCCTGGAGTAGAGGGTGGTCGGACGACAATGAGCAGTTCTTC
cdr3_aa: CAWSRGWSDDNEQFF
clone_size: .
v_call: TRBV30
j_call: TRBJ2-1
d_call: .

cdr3_nt: TGTGCCAGCAGCACCCGAGGTAGCGGACACACAGATACGCAGTATTTT
cdr3_aa: CASSTRGSGHTDTQYF
clone_size: .
v_call: TRBV9
j_call: TRBJ2-3
d_call: .

cdr3_nt: TGCGCCAGCAGCTTGGGAAGGGAGGCGGGGGAAAAACTGTTTTTT
cdr3_aa: CASSLGREAGEKLFF
clone_size: .
v_call: TRBV5-1
j_call: TRBJ1-4
d_call: .

cdr3_nt: TGTGCCAGCAGTTATGGGGCGATCGGGCAGCCCCAGCATTTT
cdr3_aa: CASSYGAIGQPQHF
clone_size: .
v_call: TRBV6-2/TRBV6-3
j_call: TRBJ1-5
d_call: .

cdr3_nt: TGTGCCAGCACCCTTGGCGAAAAACTGTTTTTT
cdr3_aa: CASTLGEKLFF
clone_size: .
v_call: TRBV28
j_call: TRBJ1-4
d_call: .

cdr3_nt: TGTGCCAGCAGTCCCCCGGGACAGCGCCTCAATGAGCAGTTCTTC
cdr3_aa: CASSPPGQRLNEQFF
clone_size: .
v_call: TRBV7-9
j_call: TRBJ2-1
d_call: TRBD1

cdr3_nt: TGTGCCAGCAGCCCATACGGGCAGGGTACTGAAAAACTGTTTTTT
cdr3_aa: CASSPYGQGTEKLFF
clone_size: .
v_call: TRBV9
j_call: TRBJ1-4
d_call: .

cdr3_nt: TGTGCCAGCTCACCACTCCCAGGTGGAATGAGAAATTCACCCCTCCACTTT
cdr3_aa: CASSPLPGGMRNSPLHF
clone_size: .
v_call: TRBV18
j_call: TRBJ1-6
d_call: .

cdr3_nt: TGCGCCAGCAGCTCAATTCCGGGGGTAGCGGGGGCTTTCTTT
cdr3_aa: CASSSIPGVAGAFF
clone_size: .
v_call: TRBV4-1
j_call: TRBJ1-1
d_call: .

cdr3_nt: TGTGCCAGCAGCACTACGATCCGGGTCGGAAATGAAAAACTGTTTTTT
cdr3_aa: CASSTTIRVGNEKLFF
clone_size: .
v_call: TRBV7-2
j_call: TRBJ1-4
d_call: .